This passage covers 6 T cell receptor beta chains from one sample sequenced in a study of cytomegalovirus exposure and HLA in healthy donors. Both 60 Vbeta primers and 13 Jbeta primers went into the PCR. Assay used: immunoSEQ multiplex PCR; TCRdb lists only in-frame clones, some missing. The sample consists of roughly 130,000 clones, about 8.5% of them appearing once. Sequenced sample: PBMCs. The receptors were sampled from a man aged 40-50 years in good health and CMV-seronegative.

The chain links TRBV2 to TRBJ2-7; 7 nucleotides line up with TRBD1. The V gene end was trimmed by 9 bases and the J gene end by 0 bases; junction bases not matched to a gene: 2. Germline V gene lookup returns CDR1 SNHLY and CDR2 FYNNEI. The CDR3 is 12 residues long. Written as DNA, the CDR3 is TGTGCCAGGGACAGGTTCTCCTACGAGCAGTACTTC. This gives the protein CARDRFSYEQYF.

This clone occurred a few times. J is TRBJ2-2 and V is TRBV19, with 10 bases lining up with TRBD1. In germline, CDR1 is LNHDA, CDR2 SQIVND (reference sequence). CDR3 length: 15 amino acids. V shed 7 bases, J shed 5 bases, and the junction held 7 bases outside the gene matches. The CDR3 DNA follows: TGTGCCAGTACGGCGACAGGGGGCTTGACCGGGGAGCTGTTTTTT. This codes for CASTATGGLTGELFF.

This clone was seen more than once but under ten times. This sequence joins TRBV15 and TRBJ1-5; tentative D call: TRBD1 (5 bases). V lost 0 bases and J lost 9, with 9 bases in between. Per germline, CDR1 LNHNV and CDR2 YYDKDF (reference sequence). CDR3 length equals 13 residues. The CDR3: CATSRDRGSPQHF. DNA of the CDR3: TGTGCCACCAGCAGAGATAGGGGTTCGCCCCAGCATTTT.

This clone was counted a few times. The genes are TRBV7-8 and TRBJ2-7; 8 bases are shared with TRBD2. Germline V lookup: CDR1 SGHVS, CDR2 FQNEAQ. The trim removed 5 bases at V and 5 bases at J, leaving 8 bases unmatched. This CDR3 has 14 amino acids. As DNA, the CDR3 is TGTGCCAGCAGCCCCCGGGGGGGGTCAAACGAGCAGTACTTC. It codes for CASSPRGGSNEQYF.

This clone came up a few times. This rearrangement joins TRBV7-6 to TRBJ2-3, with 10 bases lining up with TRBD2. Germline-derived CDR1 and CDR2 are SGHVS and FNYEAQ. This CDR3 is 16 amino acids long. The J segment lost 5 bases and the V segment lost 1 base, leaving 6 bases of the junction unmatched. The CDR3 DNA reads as TGTGCCAGCAGCTTAGGAGCGGGGGGGCAGGGAGATACGCAGTATTTT. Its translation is CASSLGAGGQGDTQYF.

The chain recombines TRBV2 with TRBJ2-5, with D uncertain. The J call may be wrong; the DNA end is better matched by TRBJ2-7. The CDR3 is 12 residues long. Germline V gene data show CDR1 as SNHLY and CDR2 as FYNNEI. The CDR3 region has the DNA TGTGCCAGCAGTGCCCAAGCCTACGAGCAGTACTTC. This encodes CASSAQAYEQYF.